Reported below is one TCR beta chain. Its antigen is currently not known. No base qualities exist here, and no much larger clone lies one base off it. TCR CDR3 regions were amplified from genomic DNA by multiplex PCR using the deep immunoSEQ assay. For each cell subset, the extracted genomic DNA was distributed evenly across all wells of several immunoSEQ 96-well plates, and each plate served as one replicate. For unsorted PBMC, each replicate PCR was loaded with 250 to 300 ng genomic DNA, equivalent to 30,000 or so T cell genomes. Genomic DNA from unsorted PBMC was sequenced over ten immunoSEQ deep assay plates. Purified libraries were quantified with a Qubit 3.0 fluorometer, sized on a Bioanalyzer 2100, and re-quantified with the KAPA Library Quantification kit. A separate single-read 150-cycle Illumina NextSeq 550 flow cell was used to sequence each immunoSEQ 96-well plate. In the paper's pipeline: The immunoSEQ output contained only junctional sequences without quality scores, so filtering could not match that applied to full-length reads. Sequences were annotated with PyIR, a Python wrapper for IgBLAST v1.9, and V/J genes and CDR3 were assigned using IMGT germline references. Reads with weak V/J assignments (E-value above 1e-6), missing CDR3, stop codons, out-of-frame junctions, or ambiguous translated residues were removed. V3J clonotypes were defined as sequences sharing an identical inferred V gene, J gene, and CDR3 amino acid sequence. The percentage overlap between two repertoires was calculated by dividing the number of shared unique clonotypes by the size of the smaller repertoire. Richness of each repertoire was evaluated using RTK rarefaction, the Chao1 estimator, and Recon v2.1 estimates of unobserved clonotypes. TCRdb's version of the immuneACCESS table is confined to in-frame rearrangements and falls short of the full clone set. An unresolved V gene accounts for under half of the shortfall where checked; the remainder is of unknown origin. D and trimming were read from the DNA, whereas the V and J calls and clone size are those reported in that table. Recorded for this sample are approximately 500,000 clones; approximately 85% of them occurred a single time. Roughly 13% of the sample rests with the top ten.

The donors were healthy, HIV-negative adults with no recently reported acute infections or vaccinations. Only Caucasian adults living in Nashville, Tennessee, USA were represented among the donors. For unsorted samples, 70 million to 95 million PBMCs were counted, and genomic DNA was extracted using the QIAamp DNA Blood Mini kit. Blood was obtained by leukapheresis, after which PBMCs were separated by Ficoll-Histopaque density gradient centrifugation and cryopreserved in liquid nitrogen vapor phase. These data belong to a study of shared clonotypes between healthy human individuals (dated by TCRdb to about 2020). Notes on the research overall: The cohort included three men and a couple of women between 18 and 49 years of age. The study deeply sequenced blood TCR repertoires of about 5 healthy adults to estimate repertoire size and the extent of clonotype sharing between individuals. Different laboratories and diverse techniques were used to prepare libraries and sequence TCR repertoires, to increase sequencing depth and limit assay-specific biases. Each donor's leukapheresis produced roughly between about 0.85 and 10 billion PBMCs.

Beyond this particular receptor, the publication reports: Sampling was limited to blood, and TCR repertoires in tissue likely differ from TCR repertoires in blood. Pairwise subsampling led to the expectation that sequencing depth would affect the degree of clonotype sharing among donors. The small number of donors limited the genetic and exposure-history diversity represented.

The clonotype was recovered from a woman aged 40-49 years in good health. Some clones in this sample may be carry-over from other donors' samples. The sequenced material came from PBMCs.

CDR3 protein: CASSQPGPSSYEQYF. The DNA sequence reads TGCGCCAGCAGTCAGCCGGGACCAAGCTCCTACGAGCAGTACTTC. This receptor chain uses TRBV23-1 and TRBJ2-7, with the D call tentatively TRBD1 or TRBD2, each fitting 5 bases. TRBV23-1 qualifies as an ORF whose function is uncertain. The CDR3 covers 15 residues, taking in both the cysteine and the phenylalanine. Only the CDR3 portion is preserved as DNA: 45 bases, with reading frame beginning at the first base. V was cut back by 3 bases and J by 0 bases, leaving a gap of 12 bases between them.